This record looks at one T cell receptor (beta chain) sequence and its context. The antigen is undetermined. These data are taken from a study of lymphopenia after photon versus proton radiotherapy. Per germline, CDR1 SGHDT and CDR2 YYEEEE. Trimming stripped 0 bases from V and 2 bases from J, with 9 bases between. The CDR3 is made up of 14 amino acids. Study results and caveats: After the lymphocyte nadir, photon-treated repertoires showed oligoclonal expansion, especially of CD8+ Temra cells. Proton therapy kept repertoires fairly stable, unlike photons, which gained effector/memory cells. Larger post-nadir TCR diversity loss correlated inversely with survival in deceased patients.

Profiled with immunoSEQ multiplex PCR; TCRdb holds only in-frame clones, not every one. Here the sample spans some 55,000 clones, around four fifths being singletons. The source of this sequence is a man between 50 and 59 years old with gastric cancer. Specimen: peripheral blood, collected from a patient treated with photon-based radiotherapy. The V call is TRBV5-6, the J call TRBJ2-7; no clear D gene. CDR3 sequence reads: CASSLVGHPYEQYF. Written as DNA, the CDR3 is TGTGCCAGCAGCTTGGTCGGCCACCCCTACGAGCAGTACTTC.